Listed below are T cell receptor beta chains from one sample, sequenced in a study of CD8 T cells in ankylosing spondylitis. TCRdb reprocessed the 5' RACE reads via MiXCR and lists one record per CDR3 protein. The sample holds 150,000 to 200,000 distinct CDR3 sequences; under 35% are singletons and the top ten take 4.5% to 6%. Sample: synovial fluid, either unsorted or a sorted T cell fraction (not recorded which). Receptors originate from a male donor with ankylosing spondylitis. CDR3s include the opening cysteine and the closing phenylalanine or tryptophan. A D gene is named only where the DNA matches it firmly. Expanded clones are given a class, and other clones once, few, many or no size at all.

CDR3 DNA: TGCGCCAGCAGCCAAGAGATTGGCAGTAGCAATCAGCCCCAGCATTTT; CDR3 protein: CASSQEIGSSNQPQHF; D gene: NA; clone size: NA; V gene: TRBV4-1; J gene: TRBJ1-5
CDR3 DNA: TGTGCCAGCAGCCAAACAGGGGGCATCACCGGGGAGCTGTTTTTT; CDR3 protein: CASSQTGGITGELFF; D gene: TRBD1; clone size: many; V gene: TRBV3-1; J gene: TRBJ2-2
CDR3 DNA: TGTGCCAGCAGTCAACTAGGGAGCTCCTACAATGAGCAGTTCTTC; CDR3 protein: CASSQLGSSYNEQFF; D gene: NA; clone size: many; V gene: TRBV28; J gene: TRBJ2-1
CDR3 DNA: TGCAGCACCGGGACAGGGCGATATGGCTACACCTTC; CDR3 protein: CSTGTGRYGYTF; D gene: TRBD1; clone size: NA; V gene: TRBV29-1; J gene: TRBJ1-2
CDR3 DNA: TGCAGCGGCGCCGTTGGACTAGCGGGAGGAACAGATACGCAGTATTTT; CDR3 protein: CSGAVGLAGGTDTQYF; D gene: TRBD2; clone size: NA; V gene: TRBV29-1; J gene: TRBJ2-3
CDR3 DNA: TGTGCCAGCAGCTTAGCTTCCAGGGAAGATGGCTACACCTTC; CDR3 protein: CASSLASREDGYTF; D gene: NA; clone size: many; V gene: TRBV7-2; J gene: TRBJ1-2
CDR3 DNA: TGTGCCAGCAGTTACGAAAGAAAAAACTATGGCTACACCTTC; CDR3 protein: CASSYERKNYGYTF; D gene: NA; clone size: many; V gene: TRBV6-5; J gene: TRBJ1-2
CDR3 DNA: TGTGCCAGCAGCCAAGCCGGGACAGCAGTTGGCTACACCTTC; CDR3 protein: CASSQAGTAVGYTF; D gene: TRBD1; clone size: NA; V gene: TRBV3-1; J gene: TRBJ1-2
CDR3 DNA: TGTGCCAGTAGTACCCTTGGCAGCTATATTACTCCCTACAATGAGCAGTTCTTC; CDR3 protein: CASSTLGSYITPYNEQFF; D gene: NA; clone size: few; V gene: TRBV19; J gene: TRBJ2-1
CDR3 DNA: TGCAGTGCCAGGGACCCTCATACGCAGTATTTT; CDR3 protein: CSARDPHTQYF; D gene: NA; clone size: NA; V gene: TRBV20-1; J gene: TRBJ2-3
CDR3 DNA: TGTGCCAGCAGTGAGTTAGCGGGACCAACCTACAATGAGCAGTTCTTC; CDR3 protein: CASSELAGPTYNEQFF; D gene: TRBD2; clone size: NA; V gene: TRBV2; J gene: TRBJ2-1
CDR3 DNA: TGTGCCACCAGCAGACTAGCGGGGGACTACAATGAGCAGTTCTTC; CDR3 protein: CATSRLAGDYNEQFF; D gene: TRBD2; clone size: many; V gene: TRBV15; J gene: TRBJ2-1
CDR3 DNA: TGTGCCAGCAGCCTACAGGGGGGCGCTTTCTTT; CDR3 protein: CASSLQGGAFF; D gene: TRBD1; clone size: many; V gene: TRBV7-8; J gene: TRBJ1-1
CDR3 DNA: TGTGCCAGCAGTTTTCAGTACAAGGGGAACACTGAAGCTTTCTTT; CDR3 protein: CASSFQYKGNTEAFF; D gene: NA; clone size: few; V gene: TRBV12-3/TRBV12-4; J gene: TRBJ1-1
CDR3 DNA: TGCAGTGCCCGCCCGAGTGGAGGAACCCCTAACTATGGCTACACCTTC; CDR3 protein: CSARPSGGTPNYGYTF; D gene: NA; clone size: NA; V gene: TRBV20-1; J gene: TRBJ1-2
CDR3 DNA: TGTGCCAGCAGCTCGGGACTAGATAATGAGCAGTTCTTC; CDR3 protein: CASSSGLDNEQFF; D gene: TRBD2; clone size: many; V gene: TRBV7-2; J gene: TRBJ2-1
CDR3 DNA: TGCGCCAGCAGTGAGGGGCCAGCGGATTCACCCCTCCACTTT; CDR3 protein: CASSEGPADSPLHF; D gene: NA; clone size: few; V gene: TRBV10-2; J gene: TRBJ1-6
CDR3 DNA: TGCAGTGCTAGACGGGTAGTTTCCTCCTACGAGCAGTACTTC; CDR3 protein: CSARRVVSSYEQYF; D gene: NA; clone size: few; V gene: TRBV20-1; J gene: TRBJ2-7
CDR3 DNA: TGTGCCAGCAGTACCCGGGCAGGTCCCTACGAGCAGTACTTC; CDR3 protein: CASSTRAGPYEQYF; D gene: NA; clone size: NA; V gene: TRBV6-1; J gene: TRBJ2-7
CDR3 DNA: TGTGCCAGCAGTGGGGACAGGGGTACCGAGCAGTACTTC; CDR3 protein: CASSGDRGTEQYF; D gene: TRBD1; clone size: many; V gene: TRBV6-1; J gene: TRBJ2-7
CDR3 DNA: TGCAGTGCTATATTACCGAAAGAGACCCAGTACTTC; CDR3 protein: CSAILPKETQYF; D gene: NA; clone size: few; V gene: TRBV20-1; J gene: TRBJ2-5
CDR3 DNA: TGCAGTGCACGATCGGCAGGGGGACTGGACGAGCAGTACTTC; CDR3 protein: CSARSAGGLDEQYF; D gene: NA; clone size: NA; V gene: TRBV20-1; J gene: TRBJ2-7
CDR3 DNA: TGCAGTGCACCCCTCGGGGGGGGTCGGGAAAAACTGTTTTTT; CDR3 protein: CSAPLGGGREKLFF; D gene: NA; clone size: NA; V gene: TRBV20-1; J gene: TRBJ1-4
CDR3 DNA: TGTGCCAGCAGCTTAGCCCAAAGCGAGCAGTACTTC; CDR3 protein: CASSLAQSEQYF; D gene: NA; clone size: NA; V gene: TRBV7-9; J gene: TRBJ2-7
CDR3 DNA: TGTGCCAGCAGTCCTCGACTAGCGGGAGGGCCAAGAAATACGCAGTATTTT; CDR3 protein: CASSPRLAGGPRNTQYF; D gene: TRBD2; clone size: NA; V gene: TRBV28; J gene: TRBJ2-3
CDR3 DNA: TGCAGTGCTAGAGATCCGACTAGCGGAACAGATACGCAGTATTTT; CDR3 protein: CSARDPTSGTDTQYF; D gene: TRBD2; clone size: NA; V gene: TRBV20-1; J gene: TRBJ2-3
CDR3 DNA: TGCAGCGTTGAAGATGCCACCGAAGGCTACACCTTC; CDR3 protein: CSVEDATEGYTF; D gene: NA; clone size: few; V gene: TRBV29-1; J gene: TRBJ1-2
CDR3 DNA: TGTGCCAGCAGCCAAGGGCAGGGATCTAATTCACCCCTCCACTTT; CDR3 protein: CASSQGQGSNSPLHF; D gene: NA; clone size: NA; V gene: TRBV3-1; J gene: TRBJ1-6
CDR3 DNA: TGTGCCAGCAGCTTTAGGGACTCCTTTTACAATGAGCAGTTCTTC; CDR3 protein: CASSFRDSFYNEQFF; D gene: NA; clone size: NA; V gene: TRBV9; J gene: TRBJ2-1
CDR3 DNA: TGTGCCAGCAGCATTACTAGCGGGAGGGACTACGAGCAGTACTTC; CDR3 protein: CASSITSGRDYEQYF; D gene: TRBD2; clone size: few; V gene: TRBV7-2; J gene: TRBJ2-7
CDR3 DNA: TGTGCCAGCAGTCTTCTGGGAGCGGTTGGCCCCTACGAGCAGTACTTC; CDR3 protein: CASSLLGAVGPYEQYF; D gene: NA; clone size: many; V gene: TRBV28; J gene: TRBJ2-7
CDR3 DNA: TGTGCCAGCAGCGTGTACGGGACTCAGAACACCGGGGAGCTGTTTTTT; CDR3 protein: CASSVYGTQNTGELFF; D gene: NA; clone size: NA; V gene: TRBV9; J gene: TRBJ2-2
CDR3 DNA: TGCAGTGCCCTCTGGGAGACCCAGTACTTC; CDR3 protein: CSALWETQYF; D gene: NA; clone size: few; V gene: TRBV20-1; J gene: TRBJ2-5
CDR3 DNA: TGTGCCAGCAGCTTTTTGGGACAGGGAGATCAGCCCCAGCATTTT; CDR3 protein: CASSFLGQGDQPQHF; D gene: TRBD1; clone size: once; V gene: TRBV7-8; J gene: TRBJ1-5
CDR3 DNA: TGTGCCAGCTCCCTTCGGGACGACTCCTACGAGCAGTACTTC; CDR3 protein: CASSLRDDSYEQYF; D gene: NA; clone size: NA; V gene: TRBV18; J gene: TRBJ2-7
CDR3 DNA: TGTGCCAGCAGCTCGGGACTAGCGGCAGAAGAGACCCAGTACTTC; CDR3 protein: CASSSGLAAEETQYF; D gene: TRBD2; clone size: NA; V gene: TRBV7-9; J gene: TRBJ2-5
CDR3 DNA: TGCAGTGCTAGGGGACAGGGGGGGGTCATGAACACTGAAGCTTTCTTT; CDR3 protein: CSARGQGGVMNTEAFF; D gene: TRBD1; clone size: NA; V gene: TRBV20-1; J gene: TRBJ1-1
CDR3 DNA: TGTGCCAGCAGTTTACGGGGCAGGGGGAACACCGGGGAGCTGTTTTTT; CDR3 protein: CASSLRGRGNTGELFF; D gene: NA; clone size: NA; V gene: TRBV12-3/TRBV12-4; J gene: TRBJ2-2
CDR3 DNA: TGTGCCAGCAGCCTAGTGACAGGGGGCAAAGGATCTGGGGCCAACGTCCTGACTTTC; CDR3 protein: CASSLVTGGKGSGANVLTF; D gene: TRBD1; clone size: NA; V gene: TRBV3-1; J gene: TRBJ2-6
CDR3 DNA: TGTGCCAGCAATACAGGGGGCGCGGGAAACACCATATATTTT; CDR3 protein: CASNTGGAGNTIYF; D gene: TRBD1; clone size: many; V gene: TRBV28; J gene: TRBJ1-3
CDR3 DNA: TGCGCCAGCAGCTCGAGACAGGGAAGGGCGAACACTGAAGCTTTCTTT; CDR3 protein: CASSSRQGRANTEAFF; D gene: TRBD1; clone size: few; V gene: TRBV5-1; J gene: TRBJ1-1
CDR3 DNA: TGTGCCAGCAGCCGCTTCATGAACACTGAAGCTTTCTTT; CDR3 protein: CASSRFMNTEAFF; D gene: NA; clone size: NA; V gene: TRBV14; J gene: TRBJ1-1
CDR3 DNA: TGTGCCATCAGCCGGGACAGGGGTGGGTATGAGCAGTTCTTC; CDR3 protein: CAISRDRGGYEQFF; D gene: TRBD1; clone size: few; V gene: TRBV10-3; J gene: TRBJ2-1
CDR3 DNA: TGTGCCAGCCGAACAGGGTGGGGAACAGATACGCAGTATTTT; CDR3 protein: CASRTGWGTDTQYF; D gene: NA; clone size: NA; V gene: TRBV2; J gene: TRBJ2-3
CDR3 DNA: TGTGCCAGCAGTCAAACCCGAGGACAGGGTCAACGTGGCTACACCTTC; CDR3 protein: CASSQTRGQGQRGYTF; D gene: TRBD1; clone size: NA; V gene: TRBV3-1; J gene: TRBJ1-2
CDR3 DNA: TGCGCCAGCAGCCAAGATGGGAGCGGGGGGGCTTTGACCCAGTACTTC; CDR3 protein: CASSQDGSGGALTQYF; D gene: TRBD2; clone size: NA; V gene: TRBV4-1; J gene: TRBJ2-5
CDR3 DNA: TGTGCCACCAGCAGAGACACCAGGGACGGTAATTCACCCCTCCACTTT; CDR3 protein: CATSRDTRDGNSPLHF; D gene: NA; clone size: NA; V gene: TRBV15; J gene: TRBJ1-6
CDR3 DNA: TGCAGTTTCGAGGGAGCCGCAGATACGCAGTATTTT; CDR3 protein: CSFEGAADTQYF; D gene: NA; clone size: few; V gene: TRBV29-1; J gene: TRBJ2-3
CDR3 DNA: TGTGCCAGCAGTTCCGGGACAGGGGGGCCTGGGGCCAACGTCCTGACTTTC; CDR3 protein: CASSSGTGGPGANVLTF; D gene: TRBD1; clone size: few; V gene: TRBV12-3/TRBV12-4; J gene: TRBJ2-6
CDR3 DNA: TGTGCCAGTACCCCTAGGAATCCCGGGGAGCTGTTTTTT; CDR3 protein: CASTPRNPGELFF; D gene: NA; clone size: NA; V gene: TRBV19; J gene: TRBJ2-2
CDR3 DNA: TGCAGCGTTAGTTCTAACCCCATACTAGGGCGCACAGATACGCAGTATTTT; CDR3 protein: CSVSSNPILGRTDTQYF; D gene: NA; clone size: few; V gene: TRBV29-1; J gene: TRBJ2-3
CDR3 DNA: TGCGCCAGCAGCCAAGGACTAGCGGGAGAGGCAGATACGCAGTATTTT; CDR3 protein: CASSQGLAGEADTQYF; D gene: TRBD2; clone size: NA; V gene: TRBV4-3; J gene: TRBJ2-3
CDR3 DNA: TGCAGTGCTAGCTTGGCGGGAGGAGGAGATCAGCCCCAGCATTTT; CDR3 protein: CSASLAGGGDQPQHF; D gene: NA; clone size: NA; V gene: TRBV20-1; J gene: TRBJ1-5
CDR3 DNA: TGTGCCAGCAGCTTAGAATTGAACAGGGGGCACCACGAGCAGTACTTC; CDR3 protein: CASSLELNRGHHEQYF; D gene: TRBD1; clone size: few; V gene: TRBV7-9; J gene: TRBJ2-7